This TCR beta chain came from a study of cytomegalovirus exposure and HLA in healthy donors. This clone came up once. Its antigen is undetermined. Profiling relied on immunoSEQ multiplex PCR, and the TCRdb table lists in-frame clones only, not all of them. The data hold some 110,000 clones, with more than 70% observed a single time. Overall study findings and caveats: Subsequent analysis showed first-cohort TCR clusters tending to co-occur in approximately 120 validation repertoires. TCR beta chains numbering some 160 were designated cytomegalovirus-associated. Reported performance of the classifier showed diagnosis of cytomegalovirus status with high specificity and sensitivity.

This receptor was identified in a man in his late teens or twenties in good health and CMV-seronegative. Source material: PBMCs.

The CDR3: CSVEIGQPIYGYTF. The CDR3 DNA reads TGCAGCGTTGAAATCGGACAACCAATCTATGGCTACACCTTC. The gene calls are TRBV29-1 and TRBJ1-2; a possible D gene is TRBD1 (5 bases). Germline V gives CDR1 SQVTM, CDR2 ANQGSEA. Trimming removed 2 bases at V and 4 bases at J, with 14 bases between. The length of the CDR3 is 14 residues.